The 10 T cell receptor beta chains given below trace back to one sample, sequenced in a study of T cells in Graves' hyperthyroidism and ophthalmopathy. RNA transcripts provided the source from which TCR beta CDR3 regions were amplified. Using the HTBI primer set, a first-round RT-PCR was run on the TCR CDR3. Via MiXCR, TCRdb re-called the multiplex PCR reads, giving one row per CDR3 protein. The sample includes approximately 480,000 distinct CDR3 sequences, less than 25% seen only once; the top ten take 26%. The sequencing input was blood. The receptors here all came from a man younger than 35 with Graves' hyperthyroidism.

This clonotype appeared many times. The CDR3 region has the DNA TGTGCCAGCAGGTCCCGGGACATTCCTTATGGCTACACCTTC. It translates to CASRSRDIPYGYTF. The chain recombines TRBV12-3 or TRBV12-4 with TRBJ1-2, with D possibly matching TRBD1 (6 bases). Deletions cut 6 bases from V and 5 bases from J, with 16 bases between. The CDR3 runs 14 residues.

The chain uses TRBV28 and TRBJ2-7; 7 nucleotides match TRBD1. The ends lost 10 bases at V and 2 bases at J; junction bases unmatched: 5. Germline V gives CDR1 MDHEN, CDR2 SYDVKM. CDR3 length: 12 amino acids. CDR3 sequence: CATRDSPYEQYF. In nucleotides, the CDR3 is TGTGCCACCCGGGACAGTCCCTACGAGCAGTACTTC.

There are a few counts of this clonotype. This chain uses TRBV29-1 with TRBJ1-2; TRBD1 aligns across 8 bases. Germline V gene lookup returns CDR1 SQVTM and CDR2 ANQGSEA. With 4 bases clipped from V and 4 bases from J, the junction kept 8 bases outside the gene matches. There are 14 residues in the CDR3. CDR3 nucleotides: TGCAGCGTTGGGGCCCCACAGGGGGTCTATGGCTACACCTTC. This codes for CSVGAPQGVYGYTF.

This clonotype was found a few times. The CDR3 DNA follows: TGTGCCAGCGGAGCCAAAAACATTCAGTACTTC. Translated, it gives CASGAKNIQYF. V is TRBV12-3 or TRBV12-4 and J is TRBJ2-4, with D uncertain. The germline V and J ends were trimmed by 8 bases and 0 bases, with 2 bases remaining between them. The CDR3 runs 11 residues.

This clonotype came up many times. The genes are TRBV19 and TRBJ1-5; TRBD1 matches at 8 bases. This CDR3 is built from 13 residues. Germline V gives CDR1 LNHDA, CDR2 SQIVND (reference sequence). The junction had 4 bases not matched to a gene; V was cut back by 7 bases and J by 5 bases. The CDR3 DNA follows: TGTGCCAGTAATCCGGACAGGGATCAGCCCCAGCATTTT. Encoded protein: CASNPDRDQPQHF.

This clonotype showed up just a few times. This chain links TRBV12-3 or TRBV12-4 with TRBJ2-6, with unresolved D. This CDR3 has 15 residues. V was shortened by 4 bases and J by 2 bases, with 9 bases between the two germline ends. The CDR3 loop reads CASSSQHAGANVLTF. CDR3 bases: TGTGCCAGCAGTTCCCAACATGCTGGGGCCAACGTCCTGACTTTC.

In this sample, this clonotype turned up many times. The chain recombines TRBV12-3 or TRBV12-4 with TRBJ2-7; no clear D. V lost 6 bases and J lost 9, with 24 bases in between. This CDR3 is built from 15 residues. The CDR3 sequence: CASSSRGSSSRWQYF. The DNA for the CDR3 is TGTGCCAGCAGCTCCCGCGGCTCCTCTTCCAGATGGCAGTACTTC.

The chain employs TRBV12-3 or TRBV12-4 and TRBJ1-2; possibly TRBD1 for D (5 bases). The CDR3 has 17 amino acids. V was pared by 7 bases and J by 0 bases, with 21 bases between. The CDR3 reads CASTNSPLGDANYGYTF. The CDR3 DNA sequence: TGTGCCAGCACCAATTCCCCGTTAGGGGATGCTAACTATGGCTACACCTTC.

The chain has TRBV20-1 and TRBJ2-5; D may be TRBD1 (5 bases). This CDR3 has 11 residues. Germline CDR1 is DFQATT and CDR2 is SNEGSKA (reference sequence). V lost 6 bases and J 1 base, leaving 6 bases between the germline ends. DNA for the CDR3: TGCAGTGCGGACATCCAAGAGACCCAGTACTTC. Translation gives CSADIQETQYF.

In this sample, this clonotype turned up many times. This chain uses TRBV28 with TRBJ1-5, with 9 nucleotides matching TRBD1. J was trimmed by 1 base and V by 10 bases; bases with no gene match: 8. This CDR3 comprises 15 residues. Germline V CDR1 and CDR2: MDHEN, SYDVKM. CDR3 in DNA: TGTGCCACCATGGACAGGGGATTAAGCAATCAGCCCCAGCATTTT. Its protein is CATMDRGLSNQPQHF. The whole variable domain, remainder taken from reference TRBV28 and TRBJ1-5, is DVKVTQSSRYLVKRTGEKVFLECVQDMDHENMFWYRQDPGLGLRLIYFSYDVKMKEKGDIPEGYSVSREKKERFSLILESASTNQTSMYLCATMDRGLSNQPQHFGDGTRLSIL.